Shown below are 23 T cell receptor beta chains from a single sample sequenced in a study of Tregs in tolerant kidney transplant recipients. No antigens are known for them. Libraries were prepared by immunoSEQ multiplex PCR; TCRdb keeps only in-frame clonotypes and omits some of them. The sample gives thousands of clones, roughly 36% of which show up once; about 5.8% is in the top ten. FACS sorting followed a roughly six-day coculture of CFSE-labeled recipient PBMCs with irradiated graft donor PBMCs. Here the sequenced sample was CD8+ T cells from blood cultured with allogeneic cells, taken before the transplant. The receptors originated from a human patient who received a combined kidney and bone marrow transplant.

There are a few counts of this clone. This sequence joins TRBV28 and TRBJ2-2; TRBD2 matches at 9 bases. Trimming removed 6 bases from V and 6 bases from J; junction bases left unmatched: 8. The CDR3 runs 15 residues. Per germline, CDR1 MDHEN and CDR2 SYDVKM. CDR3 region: CASRIGTSLSGELFF. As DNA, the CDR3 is TGTGCCAGCAGAATAGGGACTAGCTTGTCCGGGGAGCTGTTTTTT.

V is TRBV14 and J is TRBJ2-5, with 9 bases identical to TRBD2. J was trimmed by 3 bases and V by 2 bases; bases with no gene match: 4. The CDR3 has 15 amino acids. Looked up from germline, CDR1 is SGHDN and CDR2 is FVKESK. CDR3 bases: TGTGCCAGCAGCCAACTAGCGGGATGGGAAGAGACCCAGTACTTC. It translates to CASSQLAGWEETQYF.

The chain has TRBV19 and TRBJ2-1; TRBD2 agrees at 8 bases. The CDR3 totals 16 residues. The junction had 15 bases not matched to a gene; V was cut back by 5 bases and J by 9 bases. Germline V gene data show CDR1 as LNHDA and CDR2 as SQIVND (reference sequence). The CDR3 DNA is TGTGCCAGTAGTCCTCCAGCGGGACTAGAAGTTGGTGAGCAGTTCTTC. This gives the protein CASSPPAGLEVGEQFF.

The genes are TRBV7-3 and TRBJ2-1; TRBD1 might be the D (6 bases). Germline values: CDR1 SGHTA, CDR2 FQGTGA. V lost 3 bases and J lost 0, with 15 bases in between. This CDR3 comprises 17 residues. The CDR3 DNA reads TGTGCCAGCAGCTTGGGACGGACAGCCTACTCCTACAATGAGCAGTTCTTC. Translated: CASSLGRTAYSYNEQFF. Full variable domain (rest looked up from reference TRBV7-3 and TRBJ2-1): GAGVSQTPSNKVTEKGKYVELRCDPISGHTALYWYRQSLGQGPEFLIYFQGTGAADDSGLPNDRFFAVRPEGSVSTLKIQRTERGDSAVYLCASSLGRTAYSYNEQFFGPGTRLTVL.

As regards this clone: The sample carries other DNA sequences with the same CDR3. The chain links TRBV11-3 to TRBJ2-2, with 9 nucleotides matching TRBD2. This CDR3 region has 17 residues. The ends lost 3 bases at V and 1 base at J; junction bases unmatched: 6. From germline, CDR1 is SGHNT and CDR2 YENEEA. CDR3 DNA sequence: TGTGCCAGCAGCTTGGCCTTACTAGCGGGGAACACCGGGGAGCTGTTTTTT. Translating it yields CASSLALLAGNTGELFF.

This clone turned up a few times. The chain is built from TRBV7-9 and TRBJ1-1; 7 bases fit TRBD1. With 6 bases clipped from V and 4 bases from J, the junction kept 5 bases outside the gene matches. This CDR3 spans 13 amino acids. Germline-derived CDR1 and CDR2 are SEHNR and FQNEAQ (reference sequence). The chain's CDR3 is CASRPRGSTEAFF. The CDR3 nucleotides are TGTGCCAGCAGGCCCAGGGGGTCCACTGAAGCTTTCTTT.

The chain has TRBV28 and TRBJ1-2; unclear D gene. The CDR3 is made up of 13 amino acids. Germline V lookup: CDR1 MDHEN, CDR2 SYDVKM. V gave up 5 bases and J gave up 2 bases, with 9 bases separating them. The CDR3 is CASSEDYNYGYTF. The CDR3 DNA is TGTGCCAGCAGTGAGGACTACAACTATGGCTACACCTTC.

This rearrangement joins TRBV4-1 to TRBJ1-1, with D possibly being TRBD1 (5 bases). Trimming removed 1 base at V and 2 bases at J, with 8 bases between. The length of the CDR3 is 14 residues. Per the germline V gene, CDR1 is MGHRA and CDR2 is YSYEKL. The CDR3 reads CASSQVQGNTEAFF. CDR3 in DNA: TGCGCCAGCAGCCAAGTTCAGGGAAACACTGAAGCTTTCTTT.

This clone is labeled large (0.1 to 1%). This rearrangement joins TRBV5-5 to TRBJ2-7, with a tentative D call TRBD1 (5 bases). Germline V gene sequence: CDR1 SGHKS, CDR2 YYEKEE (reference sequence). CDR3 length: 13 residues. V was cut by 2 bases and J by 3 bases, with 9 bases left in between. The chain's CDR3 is CASSLAGLYEQYF. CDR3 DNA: TGTGCCAGCAGCTTAGCAGGGCTCTACGAGCAGTACTTC.

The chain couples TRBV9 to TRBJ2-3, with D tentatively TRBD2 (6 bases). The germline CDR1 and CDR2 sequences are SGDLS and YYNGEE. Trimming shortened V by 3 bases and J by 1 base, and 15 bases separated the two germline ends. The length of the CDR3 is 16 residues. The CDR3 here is CASSAVGSSGTDTQYF. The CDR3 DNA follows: TGTGCCAGCAGCGCGGTCGGGAGTTCAGGCACAGATACGCAGTATTTT. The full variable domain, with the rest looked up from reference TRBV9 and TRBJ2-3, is DSGVTQTPKHLITATGQRVTLRCSPRSGDLSVYWYQQSLDQGLQFLIQYYNGEERAKGNILERFSAQQFPDLHSELNLSSLELGDSALYFCASSAVGSSGTDTQYFGPGTRLTVL.

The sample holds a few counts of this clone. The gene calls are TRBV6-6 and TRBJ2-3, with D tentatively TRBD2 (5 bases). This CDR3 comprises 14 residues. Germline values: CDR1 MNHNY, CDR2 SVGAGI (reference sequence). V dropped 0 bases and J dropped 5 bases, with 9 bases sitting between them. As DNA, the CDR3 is TGTGCCAGCAGTTACTCTGCGGGTTTAGATACGCAGTATTTT. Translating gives CASSYSAGLDTQYF.

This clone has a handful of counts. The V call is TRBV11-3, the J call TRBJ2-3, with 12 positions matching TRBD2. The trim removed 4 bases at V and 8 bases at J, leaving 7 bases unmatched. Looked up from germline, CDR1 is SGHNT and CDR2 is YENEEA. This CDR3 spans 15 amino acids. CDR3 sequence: CASSSPSGRAVTQYF. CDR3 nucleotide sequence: TGTGCCAGCAGCTCCCCTAGCGGGAGGGCGGTTACGCAGTATTTT.

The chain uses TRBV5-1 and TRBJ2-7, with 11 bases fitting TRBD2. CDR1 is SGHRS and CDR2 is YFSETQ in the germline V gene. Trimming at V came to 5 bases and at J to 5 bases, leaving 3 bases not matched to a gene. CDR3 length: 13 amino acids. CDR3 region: CASSTGLADEQYF. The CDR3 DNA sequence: TGCGCCAGCAGTACGGGACTAGCGGACGAGCAGTACTTC.

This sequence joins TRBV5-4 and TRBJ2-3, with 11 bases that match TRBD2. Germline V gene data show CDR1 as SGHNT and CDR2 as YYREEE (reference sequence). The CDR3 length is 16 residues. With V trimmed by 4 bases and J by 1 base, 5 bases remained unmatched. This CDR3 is CASSQLAGGGTDTQYF. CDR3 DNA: TGTGCCAGCAGCCAGTTAGCGGGGGGGGGCACAGATACGCAGTATTTT.

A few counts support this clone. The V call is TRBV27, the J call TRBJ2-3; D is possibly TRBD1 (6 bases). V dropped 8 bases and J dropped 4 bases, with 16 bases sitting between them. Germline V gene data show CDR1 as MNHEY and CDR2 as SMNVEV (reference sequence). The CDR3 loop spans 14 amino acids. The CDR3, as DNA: TGTGCCAGCGGGGGCCCTAGACTGGCAGATACGCAGTATTTT. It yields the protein CASGGPRLADTQYF.

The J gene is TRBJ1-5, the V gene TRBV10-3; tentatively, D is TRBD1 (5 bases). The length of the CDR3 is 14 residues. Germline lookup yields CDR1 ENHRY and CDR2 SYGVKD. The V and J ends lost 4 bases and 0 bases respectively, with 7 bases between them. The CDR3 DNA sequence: TGTGCCATCAGTGGGGGCAATAGCAATCAGCCCCAGCATTTT. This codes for CAISGGNSNQPQHF.

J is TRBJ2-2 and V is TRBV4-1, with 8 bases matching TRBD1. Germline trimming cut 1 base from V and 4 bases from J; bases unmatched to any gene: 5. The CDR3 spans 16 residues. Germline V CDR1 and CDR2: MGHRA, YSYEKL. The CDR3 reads CASSQARGRSTGELFF. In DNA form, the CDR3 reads TGCGCCAGCAGCCAAGCCAGGGGGCGGAGCACCGGGGAGCTGTTTTTT.

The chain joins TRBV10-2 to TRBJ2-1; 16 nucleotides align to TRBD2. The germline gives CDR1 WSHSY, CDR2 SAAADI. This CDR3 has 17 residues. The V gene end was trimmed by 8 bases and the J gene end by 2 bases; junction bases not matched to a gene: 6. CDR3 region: CASGGLAGGPAYNEQFF. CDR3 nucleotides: TGCGCCAGCGGGGGACTAGCGGGGGGGCCCGCCTACAATGAGCAGTTCTTC.

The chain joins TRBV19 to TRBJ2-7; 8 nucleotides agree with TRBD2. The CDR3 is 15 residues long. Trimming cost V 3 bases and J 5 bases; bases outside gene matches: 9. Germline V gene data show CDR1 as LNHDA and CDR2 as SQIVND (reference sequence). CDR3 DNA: TGTGCCAGTAGTATTGGGACTAGAGGTGGGGACGAGCAGTACTTC. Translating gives CASSIGTRGGDEQYF.

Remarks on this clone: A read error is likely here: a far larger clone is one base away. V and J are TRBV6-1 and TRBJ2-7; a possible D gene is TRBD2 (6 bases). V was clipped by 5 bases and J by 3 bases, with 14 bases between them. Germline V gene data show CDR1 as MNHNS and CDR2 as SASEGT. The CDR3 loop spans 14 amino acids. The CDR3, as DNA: TGTGCCAGCAGTTATCCTTACGGGGGCTACGAGCAGTACTTC. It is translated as CASSYPYGGYEQYF.

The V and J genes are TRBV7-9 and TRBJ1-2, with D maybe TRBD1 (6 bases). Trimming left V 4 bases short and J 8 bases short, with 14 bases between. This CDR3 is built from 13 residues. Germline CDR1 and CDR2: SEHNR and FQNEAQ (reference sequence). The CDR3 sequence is CASSSRGFFGYTF. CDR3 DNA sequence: TGTGCCAGCAGCTCCAGGGGTTTTTTCGGCTACACCTTC.

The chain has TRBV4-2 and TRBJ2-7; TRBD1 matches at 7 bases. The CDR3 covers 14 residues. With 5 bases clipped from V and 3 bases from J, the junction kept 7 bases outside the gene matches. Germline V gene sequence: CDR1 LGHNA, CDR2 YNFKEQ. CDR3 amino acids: CASSLAAGGYEQYF. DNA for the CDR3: TGTGCCAGCAGCTTGGCTGCAGGGGGCTACGAGCAGTACTTC.

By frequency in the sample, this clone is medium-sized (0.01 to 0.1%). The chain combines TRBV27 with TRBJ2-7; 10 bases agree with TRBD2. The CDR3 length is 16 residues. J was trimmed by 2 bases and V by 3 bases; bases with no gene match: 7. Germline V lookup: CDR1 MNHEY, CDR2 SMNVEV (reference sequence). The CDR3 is CASSLLAGEGPYEQYF. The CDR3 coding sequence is TGTGCCAGCAGTTTGCTAGCGGGAGAGGGCCCCTACGAGCAGTACTTC.